This T cell receptor beta chain originates from a study of CD8+ T cells in alopecia areata. The J segment lost 7 bases and the V segment lost 3 bases, leaving 5 bases of the junction unmatched. The CDR3 spans 15 residues. CDR1 and CDR2 from the germline V gene are SGHDT and YYEEEE. In each case, RNA was isolated and then reverse transcribed into cDNA as the sequencing template. Only in-frame clones appear in the TCRdb table, and some are missing; sequencing was by immunoSEQ multiplex PCR. The sample has around 82,000 clones, approximately 50% seen once. The specimen sequenced was NKG2D-high CD8+ T cells sorted from blood. The sequence derives from a human donor with alopecia areata. The J gene is TRBJ1-6, the V gene TRBV5-6; TRBD1 matches 9 bases. The CDR3 sequence is CASSWGTGQNSPLHF. CDR3 in DNA: TGTGCCAGCAGCTGGGGGACAGGGCAAAATTCACCCCTCCACTTT.